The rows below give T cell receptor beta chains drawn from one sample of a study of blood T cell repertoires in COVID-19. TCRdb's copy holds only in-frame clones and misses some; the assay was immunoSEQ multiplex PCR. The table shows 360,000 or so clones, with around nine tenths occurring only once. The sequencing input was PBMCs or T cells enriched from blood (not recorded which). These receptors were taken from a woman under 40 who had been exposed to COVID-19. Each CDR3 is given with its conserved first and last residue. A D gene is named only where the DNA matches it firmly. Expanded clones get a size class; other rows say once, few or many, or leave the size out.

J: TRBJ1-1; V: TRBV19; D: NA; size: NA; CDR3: CASRNGVTEAFF; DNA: TGTGCCAGTAGGAACGGGGTGACTGAAGCTTTCTTT
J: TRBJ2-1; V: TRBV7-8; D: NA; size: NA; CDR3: CASSSSWRGREPYNEQFF; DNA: TGTGCCAGCAGCTCCTCTTGGAGGGGCCGGGAACCTTACAATGAGCAGTTCTTC
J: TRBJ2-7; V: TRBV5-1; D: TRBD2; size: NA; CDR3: CASSFIAGENYEQYF; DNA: TGCGCCAGCAGCTTCATAGCGGGAGAAAACTACGAGCAGTACTTC
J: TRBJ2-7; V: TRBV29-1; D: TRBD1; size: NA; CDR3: CSVGPTGTGTTYEQYF; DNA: TGCAGCGTTGGCCCAACCGGGACAGGGACAACCTACGAGCAGTACTTC
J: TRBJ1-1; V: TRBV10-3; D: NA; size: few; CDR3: CAITVTGVNTEAFF; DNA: TGTGCCATCACCGTGACAGGAGTGAACACTGAAGCTTTCTTT
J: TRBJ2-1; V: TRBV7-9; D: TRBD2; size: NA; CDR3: CASSKTSGRGDSSYNEQFF; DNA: TGTGCCAGCAGCAAGACTAGCGGGAGAGGGGATAGCTCCTACAATGAGCAGTTCTTC
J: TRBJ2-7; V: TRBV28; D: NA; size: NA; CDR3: CASSLLTYEQYF; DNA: TGTGCCAGCAGTTTGCTAACCTACGAGCAGTACTTC
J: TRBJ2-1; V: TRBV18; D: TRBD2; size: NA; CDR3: CASSPKAGGYNEQFF; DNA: TGTGCCAGCTCACCAAAGGCGGGAGGGTACAATGAGCAGTTCTTC
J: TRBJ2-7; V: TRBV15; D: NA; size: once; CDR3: CATSSLGLAEQYF; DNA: TGTGCCACCAGCAGCCTCGGACTTGCCGAGCAGTACTTC
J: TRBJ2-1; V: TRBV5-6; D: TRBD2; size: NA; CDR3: CASRTPTSGRAYNEQFF; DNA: TGTGCCAGCAGGACTCCGACTAGCGGGAGGGCCTACAATGAGCAGTTCTTC